This T cell receptor (beta chain) emerged from a study of OX40 agonist ivuxolimab in advanced cancers. Background on the study: Cohort: 82.7% men, mean age around 61, aged about 20 to 85. Three patients had partial responses: one hepatocellular carcinoma, two cutaneous melanoma.

This CDR3 contains 15 residues. CDR1 MGHRA and CDR2 YSYEKL come from the germline V gene. Trimming stripped 1 base from V and 2 bases from J, with 10 bases between. Some clones are missing from TCRdb's copy, which holds only in-frame ones; the method was immunoSEQ multiplex PCR. The sample records 40,000 to 60,000 clones, about 86% being singletons. The receptor was isolated from an adult with an advanced solid tumor such as melanoma, head and neck, liver or kidney cancer. Source: CD4+ or CD8+ T cells sorted from blood, taken in a trial of the OX40 agonist ivuxolimab. This chain joins TRBV4-1 and TRBJ2-3, with a weak D call TRBD2 (5 bases). CDR3 loop: CASSQGSGNTDTQYF. The DNA for the CDR3 is TGCGCCAGCAGCCAAGGGTCGGGGAACACAGATACGCAGTATTTT.